This T cell receptor beta chain emerged from a study of blood T cell repertoires in COVID-19. Overall study: Samples taken during acute and convalescent COVID-19 were collected in the United States, Italy and Spain. T cells, B-cell-depleted T cells, or PBMCs supplied cDNA or gDNA.

In the original analysis: Nucleated cell number was recorded as an estimate derived from reference gene primer amplification. Libraries were prepared by immunoSEQ multiplex PCR; TCRdb keeps only in-frame clonotypes and omits some of them. Clone size and the V and J calls come from that table; the DNA yielded D and trimming. The table includes about 260,000 clones, around 88% detected once. Trimming at V came to 4 bases and at J to 5 bases, leaving 5 bases not matched to a gene. The CDR3 runs to 14 residues. Germline V gene lookup returns CDR1 SSHAT and CDR2 FNYEAQ (reference sequence). This chain connects TRBV7-7 to TRBJ2-5; 9 bases align to TRBD1. Source material: peripheral blood. The sequence was collected from a man younger than 40 with active or convalescent COVID-19. CDR3 sequence reads: CASSSQGAVETQYF. CDR3 in DNA: TGTGCCAGCAGCTCACAGGGGGCTGTGGAGACCCAGTACTTC.